The 32 T cell receptor beta chains in this list originate from one sample, sequenced in a study of cytomegalovirus exposure and HLA in healthy donors. 13 Jbeta primers and 60 Vbeta primers were used for the PCR. Method: immunoSEQ multiplex PCR; TCRdb's copy keeps in-frame clones and lacks some. The sample has over 100,000 clones, nearly 70% seen once. Specimen: PBMCs. The receptors shown here come from a woman in her seventies in good health and CMV-seropositive.

The V gene is TRBV5-1, the J gene TRBJ2-1; tentative D call: TRBD1 (5 bases). The CDR3 has 15 residues. Per the germline V gene, CDR1 is SGHRS and CDR2 is YFSETQ. The ends were cut back, 7 bases at V and 2 bases at J, with 16 bases in the middle. CDR3 amino acids: CASLARVGAYNEQFF. CDR3 nucleotides: TGCGCCAGCCTCGCCAGGGTTGGGGCCTACAATGAGCAGTTCTTC.

The chain joins TRBV7-6 to TRBJ2-7; 11 bases align to TRBD2. V lost 5 bases and J lost 7; bases outside the gene matches: 10. The CDR3 is 15 amino acids. CDR1 and CDR2 from the germline V gene are SGHVS and FNYEAQ. The CDR3 nucleotides read TGTGCCAGCAGCCGCGCCCATGGGACTAGCGGTGAGCAGTACTTC. Protein sequence: CASSRAHGTSGEQYF.

The chain joins TRBV5-1 to TRBJ1-2, with D uncertain. Germline V gene lookup returns CDR1 SGHRS and CDR2 YFSETQ. This CDR3 has 14 amino acids. Trimming took off 0 bases at V and 2 bases at J, with 8 bases between the two ends. The CDR3 DNA reads as TGCGCCAGCAGCTTGGTTTCTATGAACTATGGCTACACCTTC. Protein product: CASSLVSMNYGYTF. The whole variable domain, remainder taken from reference TRBV5-1 and TRBJ1-2, is KAGVTQTPRYLIKTRGQQVTLSCSPISGHRSVSWYQQTPGQGLQFLFEYFSETQRNKGNFPGRFSGRQFSNSRSEMNVSTLELGDSALYLCASSLVSMNYGYTFGSGTRLTVV.

The table lists this clone with a few counts. This chain uses TRBV30 with TRBJ2-5; TRBD2 matches at 8 bases. There are 13 residues in the CDR3. Trimming cost V 3 bases and J 2 bases; bases outside gene matches: 2. The germline gives CDR1 GTSNPN, CDR2 SVGIG (reference sequence). The CDR3 DNA follows: TGTGCCTGGAGGGGACTAGTTCAAGAGACCCAGTACTTC. Its protein is CAWRGLVQETQYF.

This clone occurred a few times. The chain recombines TRBV19 with TRBJ2-5, with 8 positions matching TRBD2. Germline CDR1 and CDR2: LNHDA and SQIVND (reference sequence). J lost 2 bases, V lost 3 bases, and 5 bases had no gene match. The CDR3 runs to 15 residues. The CDR3 spells CASSIGTSGQETQYF. For the CDR3, the DNA is TGTGCCAGTAGTATTGGCACTAGCGGACAAGAGACCCAGTACTTC.

The chain joins TRBV19 to TRBJ1-2; D not resolved. Germline CDR1 LNHDA, CDR2 SQIVND (reference sequence). The V gene lost 1 base and the J gene lost 2 bases, with 5 bases spanning the gap. The CDR3 is made up of 13 amino acids. The CDR3 coding sequence is TGTGCCAGTAGTATAGGAGGGAACTATGGCTACACCTTC. Amino acids: CASSIGGNYGYTF.

The CDR3 sequence: CASAGTGMNTEAFF. In nucleotides, the CDR3 is TGTGCTAGTGCCGGGACAGGGATGAACACTGAAGCTTTCTTT. The chain carries TRBV12-5 and TRBJ1-1, with TRBD1 matching 9 bases. The CDR3 covers 14 residues. The V segment lost 7 bases and the J segment 0 bases; nucleotides outside the gene matches: 3. Per the germline V gene, CDR1 is LGHNT and CDR2 is FRNRAP. Drawing the rest from reference TRBV12-5 and TRBJ1-1, the complete variable domain is DARVTQTPRHKVTEMGQEVTMRCQPILGHNTVFWYRQTMMQGLELLAYFRNRAPLDDSGMPKDRFSAEMPDATLATLKIQPSEPRDSAVYFCASAGTGMNTEAFFGQGTRLTVV.

The chain carries TRBV10-2 and TRBJ2-7; tentative D call: TRBD2 (5 bases). CDR1 is WSHSY, CDR2 SAAADI, per germline. CDR3 size: 14 residues. With 8 bases removed from V and 3 bases from J, the gap between germline ends came to 17 bases. CDR3 protein: CASGWTSGIYEQYF. The CDR3 coding sequence is TGCGCCAGCGGATGGACTTCAGGTATCTACGAGCAGTACTTC.

This clone was seen only a few times. This chain joins TRBV7-2 and TRBJ1-4, with a weak D call TRBD1 (5 bases). CDR1 SGHTA and CDR2 FQGNSA come from the germline V gene. The germline V and J ends were trimmed by 2 bases and 7 bases, with 11 bases remaining between them. This CDR3 has 14 amino acids. CDR3 in DNA: TGTGCCAGCAGCTTAATGGCAGGGTTTGAAAAACTGTTTTTT. Its translation: CASSLMAGFEKLFF. Together with reference TRBV7-2 and TRBJ1-4, the CDR3 gives the full variable domain: GAGVSQSPSNKVTEKGKDVELRCDPISGHTALYWYRQSLGQGLEFLIYFQGNSAPDKSGLPSDRFSAERTGGSVSTLTIQRTQQEDSAVYLCASSLMAGFEKLFFGSGTQLSVL.

The J gene is TRBJ2-7, the V gene TRBV6-5, with a possible D match to TRBD1 (8 bases). Germline CDR1 is MNHEY and CDR2 is SVGAGI. V lost 7 bases and J 3 bases, leaving 19 bases between the germline ends. CDR3 size: 15 residues. CDR3 in amino acids: CASTRTGRGHYEQYF. The CDR3 nucleotides are TGTGCCAGCACTCGGACAGGGAGGGGACACTACGAGCAGTACTTC.

This chain joins TRBV4-3 and TRBJ1-2; D uncertain. V lost 0 bases and J lost 6, with 17 bases in between. There are 16 residues in the CDR3. The germline V gene has CDR1 LGHNA and CDR2 YSLEER. The CDR3 region has the DNA TGCGCCAGCAGCCAAGAGATAGGCGGGGTATCGGATGGCTACACCTTC. Protein product: CASSQEIGGVSDGYTF.

The chain is built from TRBV6-5 and TRBJ1-2; D is uncertain. Trimming stripped 2 bases from V and 4 bases from J, with 11 bases between. CDR1 is MNHEY and CDR2 is SVGAGI in the germline V gene. The CDR3 covers 14 residues. The CDR3 nucleotides are TGTGCCAGCAGTTACGATGGGAGATTCTATGGCTACACCTTC. It codes for CASSYDGRFYGYTF.

The gene calls are TRBV30 and TRBJ1-4; D possibly corresponds to TRBD1 (5 bases). The CDR3 totals 11 residues. Trimming left V 6 bases short and J 8 bases short, with 10 bases between. From germline, CDR1 is GTSNPN and CDR2 SVGIG (reference sequence). For the CDR3, the DNA is TGTGCCTGCGGAAGGGGCGAAAAACTGTTTTTT. It yields the protein CACGRGEKLFF. Together with reference TRBV30 and TRBJ1-4, the CDR3 gives the full variable domain: SQTIHQWPATLVQPVGSPLSLECTVEGTSNPNLYWYRQAAGRGLQLLFYSVGIGQISSEVPQNLSASRPQDRQFILSSKKLLLSDSGFYLCACGRGEKLFFGSGTQLSVL.

This clone was recorded many times. The chain combines TRBV27 with TRBJ2-2; no clear D gene. The CDR3 runs 12 residues. Germline lookup yields CDR1 MNHEY and CDR2 SMNVEV (reference sequence). Trimming pared 7 bases from V and 6 bases from J, leaving 9 bases between. CDR3 in amino acids: CASKPESGELFF. For the CDR3, the DNA is TGTGCCAGCAAACCGGAGTCCGGGGAGCTGTTTTTT.

This clone has a handful of counts. The rearrangement links TRBV7-2 to TRBJ1-5; D unresolved. CDR1 SGHTA and CDR2 FQGNSA come from the germline V gene. The V end was cut by 5 bases, the J end by 4 bases, with 6 bases between. CDR3 size: 12 residues. CDR3 nucleotide sequence: TGTGCCAGCAGCCCTTATAATCAGCCCCAGCATTTT. This encodes CASSPYNQPQHF.

The chain uses TRBV6-5 and TRBJ2-7; weak D call: TRBD2 (7 bases). This CDR3 is built from 15 residues. In germline, CDR1 is MNHEY, CDR2 SVGAGI. Deletions cut 6 bases from V and 1 base from J, with 16 bases between. The CDR3: CASSPRGAHSYEQYF. The CDR3 DNA reads TGTGCCAGCAGCCCCCGGGGGGCCCATTCCTACGAGCAGTACTTC.

This chain uses TRBV30 with TRBJ2-4; 9 nucleotides line up with TRBD1. Trimming took 4 bases from V and 1 from J; bases not matched to a gene: 5. The CDR3 sequence is 15 residues long. Germline V gives CDR1 GTSNPN, CDR2 SVGIG (reference sequence). The CDR3: CAWTGTGRAKNIQYF. CDR3 bases: TGTGCCTGGACTGGGACAGGGAGGGCCAAAAACATTCAGTACTTC.

Worth noting for this clone: The junction departs from the called germline gene at one end, perhaps through a read error. The chain employs TRBV13 and TRBJ1-1; D is unresolved. CDR1 and CDR2 from the germline V gene are PRHDT and FYEKMQ (reference sequence). CDR3 length: 11 residues. The CDR3 region is CASSPGGDLCF. The CDR3 region has the DNA TGTGCCAGCAGCCCCGGCGGAGATCTCTGTTTT.

This clone was recorded a few times. The V and J genes are TRBV21-1 and TRBJ1-1; the DNA was not compared with TRBD1, the D call given in the table. TRBV21-1 is listed as a pseudogene. This CDR3 has 14 residues. The CDR3 reads CASSKDGQRTEAFF. The CDR3 DNA reads TGTGCCAGCAGCAAAGATGGACAGCGAACTGAAGCTTTCTTT.

This clone was found once. The chain carries TRBV19 and TRBJ2-1, with 8 bases fitting TRBD1. Germline V gene sequence: CDR1 LNHDA, CDR2 SQIVND (reference sequence). The V segment lost 8 bases and the J segment 7 bases; nucleotides outside the gene matches: 10. The CDR3 runs 14 residues. The CDR3 coding sequence is TGTGCCAGTCGGACAGGGTTCCCCGAGAATGAGCAGTTCTTC. Amino acids: CASRTGFPENEQFF.

The chain uses TRBV30 and TRBJ2-7; TRBD2 matches 13 bases. With 4 bases clipped from V and 0 bases from J, the junction kept 6 bases outside the gene matches. The germline gives CDR1 GTSNPN, CDR2 SVGIG (reference sequence). This CDR3 region has 16 residues. The CDR3 protein is CAWKLAGGGSSYEQYF. The CDR3 nucleotides read TGTGCCTGGAAACTAGCGGGGGGGGGCAGCTCCTACGAGCAGTACTTC.

This clone occurred a few times. This chain joins TRBV19 and TRBJ2-1; 14 bases map to TRBD2. The germline CDR1 and CDR2 sequences are LNHDA and SQIVND (reference sequence). The V and J ends lost 7 bases and 6 bases, in that order; junction bases with no gene match: 20. The CDR3 loop spans 20 amino acids. The CDR3 sequence: CASTPPRGLAGVPTRNEQFF. The CDR3 DNA is TGTGCCAGTACCCCCCCGCGGGGACTAGCGGGGGTTCCTACCCGCAATGAGCAGTTCTTC.

The chain uses TRBV10-3 and TRBJ1-5; D possibly corresponds to TRBD1 (6 bases). Germline CDR1 ENHRY, CDR2 SYGVKD. There are 15 residues in the CDR3. The V and J ends lost 5 bases and 1 base respectively, with 12 bases between them. CDR3 amino acids: CAISLGGGSNQPQHF. CDR3 coding DNA: TGTGCCATCAGTTTAGGGGGGGGGAGCAATCAGCCCCAGCATTTT.

The rearrangement joins TRBV19 to TRBJ1-5; tentatively, D is TRBD1 (6 bases). The CDR3 spans 15 residues. The V and J ends lost 7 bases and 1 base respectively, with 14 bases between them. Per germline, CDR1 LNHDA and CDR2 SQIVND (reference sequence). The CDR3 sequence is CASIRTVGSNQPQHF. The DNA of the CDR3 is TGTGCCAGTATTAGGACAGTAGGGAGCAATCAGCCCCAGCATTTT.

The J gene is TRBJ2-1, the V gene TRBV4-2, with TRBD2 matching over 8 bases. Trimming cost V 0 bases and J 3 bases; bases outside gene matches: 4. CDR1 LGHNA and CDR2 YNFKEQ come from the germline V gene. The CDR3 length is 16 residues. CDR3 bases: TGTGCCAGCAGCCAAGAAGGTAGCGGGGTCTACAATGAGCAGTTCTTC. Its translation is CASSQEGSGVYNEQFF.

The chain joins TRBV30 to TRBJ1-6; TRBD1 is a possible D gene (6 bases). Between the trimmed V and J ends, which lost 4 bases and 9 bases, there was a span of 13 bases. There are 13 residues in the CDR3. Germline CDR1 and CDR2: GTSNPN and SVGIG (reference sequence). CDR3 coding DNA: TGTGCCTGGATTGGGCAGGGGAGTTCACCCCTCCACTTT. Protein: CAWIGQGSSPLHF.

This clone was seen only a few times. The chain uses TRBV6-5 and TRBJ1-2, with a possible D match to TRBD1 (5 bases). Per germline, CDR1 MNHEY and CDR2 SVGAGI. V was clipped by 6 bases and J by 4 bases, with 9 bases between them. This CDR3 spans 12 amino acids. CDR3 coding DNA: TGTGCCAGCAGCAGGGATCCCTATGGCTACACCTTC. This encodes CASSRDPYGYTF.

The chain joins TRBV5-1 to TRBJ2-1; 7 bases map to TRBD1. V shed 5 bases and J 7 bases; nucleotides not matched to a gene: 9. Germline V gene lookup returns CDR1 SGHRS and CDR2 YFSETQ. The CDR3 is made up of 14 amino acids. The CDR3 spells CASRGQSSRNEQFF. DNA of the CDR3: TGCGCCAGCAGGGGACAGTCTAGCCGGAATGAGCAGTTCTTC.

The rearrangement joins TRBV10-2 to TRBJ2-5; TRBD2 matches 12 bases. The CDR3 is 17 residues long. Losses at the gene ends were 1 base for V and 4 bases for J; bases not matched to a gene: 7. CDR1 is WSHSY and CDR2 is SAAADI in the germline V gene. The CDR3, as DNA: TGCGCCAGCAGTGAGTTCCCTAGCGGGGGGGCCGGAGAGACCCAGTACTTC. Its protein is CASSEFPSGGAGETQYF.

This chain joins TRBV6-5 and TRBJ2-7, with TRBD2 as a possible D gene (5 bases). The germline V and J ends were trimmed by 6 bases and 4 bases, with 7 bases remaining between them. Germline V gene lookup returns CDR1 MNHEY and CDR2 SVGAGI. This CDR3 comprises 11 residues. CDR3 DNA: TGTGCCAGCAGAACTAGATACGAGCAGTACTTC. Translated, it gives CASRTRYEQYF.

The chain is built from TRBV7-2 and TRBJ1-1; no firm D call. Trimming took off 1 base at V and 7 bases at J, with 13 bases between the two ends. Germline loops: CDR1 SGHTA, CDR2 FQGNSA. CDR3 length: 14 residues. In DNA, the CDR3 is TGTGCCAGCAGCTTAGAGGCCGGCAGGCTTGAAGCTTTCTTT. The encoded protein is CASSLEAGRLEAFF.

The gene calls are TRBV7-6 and TRBJ2-1; 11 nucleotides match TRBD2. V trimming: 4 bases; J trimming: 11 bases; junction bases outside the gene matches: 7. The germline gives CDR1 SGHVS, CDR2 FNYEAQ. The CDR3 is 14 amino acids. CDR3 sequence (DNA): TGTGCCAGCAGCTCAGGGACTAGCGGCTCTAAGCAGTTCTTC. It specifies CASSSGTSGSKQFF. Variable domain in full (rest from reference TRBV7-6 and TRBJ2-1): GAGVSQSPRYKVTKRGQDVALRCDPISGHVSLYWYRQALGQGPEFLTYFNYEAQQDKSGLPNDRFSAERPEGSISTLTIQRTEQRDSAMYRCASSSGTSGSKQFFGPGTRLTVL.